This TCR beta chain was found in a study of T cell responses to AZD1222 COVID-19 vaccine. Profiling relied on immunoSEQ multiplex PCR, and the TCRdb table lists in-frame clones only, not all of them. In the table there are about 120,000 clones, around nine tenths of which are singletons. Notes on this clone: Its specificity is unknown.

Findings and limits, study-wide: Vaccination with two AZD1222 doses was followed by a rise in Spike-specific TCR breadth and depth. White British donors predominated, females outnumbered males, and clonal diversity was possibly underestimated.

In germline, CDR1 is SGHNT, CDR2 YYREEE (reference sequence). The V and J ends lost 4 bases and 5 bases, in that order; junction bases with no gene match: 6. The length of the CDR3 is 15 residues. The receptor was isolated from an adult in good health. The V call is TRBV5-4, the J call TRBJ2-5, with 12 bases fitting TRBD1. The material was peripheral blood, obtained on day 0 of AZD1222 vaccination. The CDR3 nucleotides read TGTGCCAGCAGCCCCGGGACAGGGGGCGCGGAGACCCAGTACTTC. Translation gives CASSPGTGGAETQYF.